These T cell receptor beta chains were read from a single sample in a study of post-analysis software for immune sequencing data. TCRdb re-called the PCR reads with MiXCR, one entry per CDR3 protein. Of 650,000 to 900,000 distinct CDR3 sequences detected, 35% to 55% appear once; the ten largest clones hold 4.9%. Material: blood. The receptors shown here come from a girl aged 5-17 years with multiple sclerosis. Each CDR3 is given with its conserved first and last residue. Each record gives: D gene, J gene, V gene, clone size, CDR3 DNA, CDR3 protein. A D gene is named only where the DNA matches it firmly. Only part of the rows carry a size: once, few, many, or a class if the clone is expanded.

NA | TRBJ2-1 | TRBV27 | NA | TGTGCCAGCAGTTTAGATGCCCGTCCGGGGTACAATGAGCAGTTCTTC | CASSLDARPGYNEQFF
TRBD2 | TRBJ2-7 | TRBV12-3/TRBV12-4 | NA | TGTGCCAGCAGCGACGGGACTAGCGGGGGCACCTACGAGCAGTACTTC | CASSDGTSGGTYEQYF
NA | TRBJ2-7 | TRBV7-2 | NA | TGTGCCAGTACAGGGTGGGCCTCCTACGAGCAGTACTTC | CASTGWASYEQYF
TRBD2 | TRBJ2-1 | TRBV14 | NA | TGTGCCAGCAGCCTCGGTTCTAGCGGGAGGCCCTACAATGAGCAGTTCTTC | CASSLGSSGRPYNEQFF
NA | TRBJ2-7 | TRBV10-2 | NA | TGCGCCAGCGGGGAGGGGGTTGGCCGCGAGCAGTACTTC | CASGEGVGREQYF
NA | TRBJ2-5 | TRBV12-3/TRBV12-4 | few | TGTGCCAGCAGTCCTCGGGAAGGGAGAGAGACCCAGTACTTC | CASSPREGRETQYF
TRBD2 | TRBJ2-5 | TRBV28 | NA | TGTGCCAGCAGTTTATGGACTAGCGGGATCATAGCGCAGTACTTC | CASSLWTSGIIAQYF
TRBD2 | TRBJ2-5 | TRBV20-1 | NA | TGCAGTGCTAGAGGTGCGGGAGTAATTCAAGAGACCCAGTACTTC | CSARGAGVIQETQYF
TRBD1 | TRBJ1-1 | TRBV6-1 | NA | TGTGCCAGCCGAGGGGGCCGGGGACGATTGAACACTGAAGCTTTCTTT | CASRGGRGRLNTEAFF
TRBD2 | TRBJ2-1 | TRBV2 | few | TGTGCCAGCACCTCCGGACTAGCGGGAGTCAATGAGCAGTTCTTC | CASTSGLAGVNEQFF
TRBD2 | TRBJ2-5 | TRBV7-2 | once | TGTGCCAGCAGCCCTGGTTTGAGGAGCGGGGGCGGGAAAGAGACCCAGTACTTC | CASSPGLRSGGGKETQYF
NA | TRBJ2-7 | TRBV2 | few | TGTGCCAACAGTGTAAAGTGGGGGGAGTCATCCTACGAGCAGTACTTC | CANSVKWGESSYEQYF
TRBD1 | TRBJ2-7 | TRBV18 | many | TGTGCCAGCTCAGAGGGGGTCACAGGGGGCCTGGACGAGCAGTACTTC | CASSEGVTGGLDEQYF
NA | TRBJ1-2 | TRBV12-3/TRBV12-4 | NA | TGTGCCAGCAGTTTTTCGAGTCCCTTTTTAAACTATGGCTACACCTTC | CASSFSSPFLNYGYTF
NA | TRBJ2-1 | TRBV6-5 | NA | TGTGCCAGCAGTTACGAGGCCAACGGGAATGAGCAGTTCTTC | CASSYEANGNEQFF
NA | TRBJ1-4 | TRBV10-3 | NA | TGTGCCATCAGTCCTCGTGGGGTCATCTCAACTAATGAAAAACTGTTTTTT | CAISPRGVISTNEKLFF
NA | TRBJ2-2 | TRBV11-2 | NA | TGTGCCAGCAGCTACGGGGTCACCGGGGAGCTGTTTTTT | CASSYGVTGELFF
TRBD1 | TRBJ1-2 | TRBV20-1 | NA | TGCAGTGCTAGAGACCCTACAGGGGCGGGCTATGGCTACACCTTC | CSARDPTGAGYGYTF
NA | TRBJ1-5 | TRBV7-9 | once | TGTGCCAGCAGCCATTCTTTGGGGGTAAGCAATCAGCCCCAGCATTTT | CASSHSLGVSNQPQHF
TRBD2 | TRBJ2-5 | TRBV7-6 | NA | TGTGCCAGCAGCTTAGAGGGTCGACTAGCGGGCACGCAAGAGACCCAGTACTTC | CASSLEGRLAGTQETQYF
NA | TRBJ1-1 | TRBV6-5 | NA | TGTGCCAGCACCAGGGGAGGGGATATGAACACTGAAGCTTTCTTT | CASTRGGDMNTEAFF
TRBD2 | TRBJ2-7 | TRBV7-2 | NA | TGTGCCAGCAGCTGGGGGCGTGCGGGAGGTGGCGAGCAGTACTTC | CASSWGRAGGGEQYF
NA | TRBJ2-1 | TRBV20-1 | once | TGCAGTGCTAGGGGGGGAATTGAGCAGTTCTTC | CSARGGIEQFF
TRBD2 | TRBJ2-5 | TRBV20-1 | NA | TGCAGTGCTATTAGGACTAGCGAGTGGCAAGAGACCCAGTACTTC | CSAIRTSEWQETQYF
NA | TRBJ2-5 | TRBV24-1 | few | TGTGCCACCAGTGAACACCGGGACGACATTTGGGAGACCCAGTACTTC | CATSEHRDDIWETQYF
NA | TRBJ1-2 | TRBV4-1 | NA | TGCGCCAGCAGCCAAGAACTTGGGGTCTACACCTTC | CASSQELGVYTF
TRBD2 | TRBJ2-1 | TRBV7-9 | few | TGTGCCAGCAGCCCCCCGGGACTAGCGGGAGTCCATGAGCAGTTCTTC | CASSPPGLAGVHEQFF
NA | TRBJ2-3 | TRBV12-3/TRBV12-4 | few | TGTGCCAGCATGACCCTAGCGCCTTATACGCAGTATTTT | CASMTLAPYTQYF
NA | TRBJ2-7 | TRBV7-8 | few | TGTGCCAGCAGCTTCGCCCGGGACGGGACCACACAATCATACGAGCAGTACTTC | CASSFARDGTTQSYEQYF
NA | TRBJ2-2 | TRBV6-5 | few | TGTGCCAGCAGTTACGGGGGGACCGGGGAGCTGTTTTTT | CASSYGGTGELFF
NA | TRBJ2-5 | TRBV19 | NA | TGTGCCAGTAGTTCCAGCGGGCTGTACCAAGAGACCCAGTACTTC | CASSSSGLYQETQYF
NA | TRBJ2-7 | TRBV7-2 | NA | TGTGCCAGCACCCACCCATCCCTCGAGCAGTACTTC | CASTHPSLEQYF
NA | TRBJ2-6 | TRBV7-3 | many | TGTGCCAGCGGACGGGATTCCTCTGGGGCCAACGTCCTGACTTTC | CASGRDSSGANVLTF
NA | TRBJ2-7 | TRBV4-1 | NA | TGCGCCAGCAGCCAGGGCGGGGTAACGAGCTCCTACGAGCAGTACTTC | CASSQGGVTSSYEQYF
NA | TRBJ2-1 | TRBV27 | NA | TGTGCCAGCAGCTTAGGTACAGGACCCTACAATGAGCAGTTCTTC | CASSLGTGPYNEQFF
TRBD1 | TRBJ2-5 | TRBV10-2 | NA | TGCGCCAGCAGTCCCTTGCCGATACGGGACAGTCAAGAGACCCAGTACTTC | CASSPLPIRDSQETQYF
TRBD2 | TRBJ2-1 | TRBV28 | NA | TGTGCCAGCAGTTTATTGCGGGGAGGGATGTTCTTC | CASSLLRGGMFF
TRBD2 | TRBJ2-1 | TRBV27 | NA | TGTGCCAGCAGTTCGACTAGCCTCAATGAGCAGTTCTTC | CASSSTSLNEQFF
NA | TRBJ2-1 | TRBV4-2 | few | TGTGCCAGCAGCCAATCGGCGCCGTCGTCCTACAATGAGCAGTTCTTC | CASSQSAPSSYNEQFF
NA | TRBJ2-7 | TRBV15 | NA | TGTGCCACCAGCAGACAAAGAGGGGGTTACGAGCAGTACTTC | CATSRQRGGYEQYF
NA | TRBJ1-1 | TRBV6-1 | NA | TGTGCCAGCACTTCTTTAGCGGAGGAGGTGAACACTGAAGCTTTCTTT | CASTSLAEEVNTEAFF
NA | TRBJ2-1 | TRBV10-3 | few | TGTGCCATCAGCGAGAGGGCCCGTGACAATGAGCAGTTCTTC | CAISERARDNEQFF
TRBD2 | TRBJ2-5 | TRBV18 | NA | TGTGCCAGCTCACCTGAGGGACTAGCGGAAGAGACCCAGTACTTC | CASSPEGLAEETQYF
NA | TRBJ2-5 | TRBV6-5 | NA | TGTGCCAGCAGTTATACTGGGTCCCGAGAGACCCAGTACTTC | CASSYTGSRETQYF
NA | TRBJ2-7 | TRBV7-2 | NA | TGTGCCAACAGCTCCCATCTGTCCTACGAGCAGTACTTC | CANSSHLSYEQYF
NA | TRBJ2-5 | TRBV25-1 | NA | TGTGCCAGCAGTCCAGTCAGGGGTGAAGAGACCCAGTACTTC | CASSPVRGEETQYF
NA | TRBJ1-2 | TRBV12-3/TRBV12-4 | NA | TGTGCCAGCAGTTTTGCAGTTAACTATGGCTACACCTTC | CASSFAVNYGYTF
TRBD2 | TRBJ2-1 | TRBV3-1 | NA | TGTGCCAGCAGCCAATATCTAGCGGGAGGGCCAGATGAGCAGTTCTTC | CASSQYLAGGPDEQFF
NA | TRBJ2-7 | TRBV29-1 | NA | TGCAGCGTTGCGTCCCCGACAGACGAGCAGTACTTC | CSVASPTDEQYF
NA | TRBJ1-5 | TRBV18 | NA | TGTGCCAGCTCACCAGGACTAGCGGACAAGGAGCAGCATTTT | CASSPGLADKEQHF
TRBD1 | TRBJ2-5 | TRBV20-1 | once | TGCAGTGCTAGAGACACACAGGGGGCCGGAGAGACCCAGTACTTC | CSARDTQGAGETQYF
NA | TRBJ2-1 | TRBV7-2 | NA | TGTGCCAGCAGCTTAACCCCAGTAAGCTCCTACAATGAGCAGTTCTTC | CASSLTPVSSYNEQFF
TRBD2 | TRBJ2-1 | TRBV7-2 | NA | TGTGCCAGCAGCCGCGGACTAGCGGGAGTCCAGTCTCATGAGCAGTTCTTC | CASSRGLAGVQSHEQFF
TRBD2 | TRBJ2-7 | TRBV4-2 | NA | TGTGCCAGCGGCCAAGTGTTCAGGACTAGCGGGCTCTACGAGCAGTACTTC | CASGQVFRTSGLYEQYF
NA | TRBJ1-5 | TRBV6-1 | NA | TGTGCCAGCAGTGTCTGGGGGGCCACAGAACAGCCCCAGCATTTT | CASSVWGATEQPQHF